Described below is a single TCR beta chain sequence and its context. This record belongs to a study of shared T cell receptors in the human thymus. The V and J ends lost 0 bases and 4 bases respectively, with 15 bases between them. This CDR3 is 16 amino acids long. The germline V gene has CDR1 MNHEY and CDR2 SMNVEV (reference sequence). This table comes from immunoSEQ multiplex PCR, and its TCRdb copy is limited to in-frame clones, with some not included. Of 600,000 or so clones listed, approximately 89% were seen once; the top ten hold 0.009% to 0.0095%. This same sample was also part of a study on human thymus T cells.

J is TRBJ1-2 and V is TRBV27; D is ambiguous. The sequenced sample consisted of thymocytes. This clonotype originated in a boy under two years old with a congenital heart defect. CDR3: CASSLSTSGSFYGYTF. The DNA for the CDR3 is TGTGCCAGCAGTTTATCCACGTCGGGATCGTTCTATGGCTACACCTTC.